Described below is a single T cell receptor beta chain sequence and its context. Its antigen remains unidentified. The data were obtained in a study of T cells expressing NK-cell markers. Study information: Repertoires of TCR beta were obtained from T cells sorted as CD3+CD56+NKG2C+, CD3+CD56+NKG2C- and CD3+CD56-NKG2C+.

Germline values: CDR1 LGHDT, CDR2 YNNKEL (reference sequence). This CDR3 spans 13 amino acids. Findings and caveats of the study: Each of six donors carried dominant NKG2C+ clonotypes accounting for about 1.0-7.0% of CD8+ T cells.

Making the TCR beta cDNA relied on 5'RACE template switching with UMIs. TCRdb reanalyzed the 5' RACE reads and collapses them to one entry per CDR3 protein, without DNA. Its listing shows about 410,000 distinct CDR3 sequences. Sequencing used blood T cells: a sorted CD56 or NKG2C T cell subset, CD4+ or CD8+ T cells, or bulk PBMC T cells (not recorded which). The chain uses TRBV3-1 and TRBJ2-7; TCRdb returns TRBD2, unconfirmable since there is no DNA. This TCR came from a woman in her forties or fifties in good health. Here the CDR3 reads CASSPRGDYEQYF.